What follows are 21 T cell receptor beta chains derived from one specimen sequenced in a study of long-term antiretroviral therapy in people with HIV. The immunoSEQ assay was v3.0, run at survey level. Clones were read by immunoSEQ multiplex PCR, and TCRdb kept only the in-frame ones, dropping some. This table holds 30,000 or so clones, approximately 72% found once. Specimen: unsorted PBMCs, collected 3 years after starting antiretroviral therapy. The receptor source for this set is a man aged 50 to 59 with HIV.

This CDR3 reads CASKSGQLNSPLHF. The CDR3 DNA follows: TGTGCCAGCAAGTCGGGACAGCTAAATTCACCCCTCCACTTT. The chain is built from TRBV27 and TRBJ1-6, with 7 bases identical to TRBD1. In germline, CDR1 is MNHEY, CDR2 SMNVEV (reference sequence). This CDR3 has 14 amino acids. The V gene end was trimmed by 7 bases and the J gene end by 7 bases; junction bases not matched to a gene: 7.

The chain links TRBV9 to TRBJ2-2; D might be TRBD2 (6 bases). The CDR3 totals 14 residues. The V end lost 3 bases, the J end lost 4 bases, and 10 bases lay between the germline ends. Germline V gene sequence: CDR1 SGDLS, CDR2 YYNGEE. The CDR3 loop reads CASSEGLLTGELFF. Here the CDR3 DNA reads TGTGCCAGCAGCGAGGGACTCCTCACCGGGGAGCTGTTTTTT. The whole variable domain, filled in from reference TRBV9 and TRBJ2-2, reads DSGVTQTPKHLITATGQRVTLRCSPRSGDLSVYWYQQSLDQGLQFLIQYYNGEERAKGNILERFSAQQFPDLHSELNLSSLELGDSALYFCASSEGLLTGELFFGEGSRLTVL.

This chain uses TRBV7-9 with TRBJ1-1, with D possibly being TRBD1 (6 bases). The ends were cut back, 1 base at V and 4 bases at J, with 10 bases in the middle. The CDR3 covers 14 residues. Germline V lookup: CDR1 SEHNR, CDR2 FQNEAQ (reference sequence). Here the CDR3 reads CASSLDGGGTEAFF. CDR3 DNA sequence: TGTGCCAGCAGCTTAGATGGGGGCGGCACTGAAGCTTTCTTT.

The V and J genes are TRBV5-1 and TRBJ2-1, with 7 bases fitting TRBD1. V shed 4 bases and J 7 bases; nucleotides not matched to a gene: 11. The germline V gene has CDR1 SGHRS and CDR2 YFSETQ. The CDR3 has 15 amino acids. The CDR3 loop is CASSPGQKVGNEQFF. CDR3 nucleotides: TGCGCCAGCAGCCCGGGACAGAAGGTGGGTAATGAGCAGTTCTTC.

The V call is TRBV7-8, the J call TRBJ1-1; D is ambiguous. Germline values: CDR1 SGHVS, CDR2 FQNEAQ. V was shortened by 4 bases and J by 0 bases, with 12 bases between the two germline ends. The CDR3 length is 15 residues. CDR3 bases: TGTGCCAGCAGCTCTAGGACCTTTATGAACACTGAAGCTTTCTTT. The encoded protein is CASSSRTFMNTEAFF.

The chain combines TRBV30 with TRBJ1-5; a possible D gene is TRBD1 (5 bases). This CDR3 spans 15 amino acids. V was pared by 5 bases and J by 4 bases, with 18 bases between. The germline CDR1 and CDR2 sequences are GTSNPN and SVGIG (reference sequence). The CDR3 protein is CAWGKGTDFNQPQHF. DNA of the CDR3: TGTGCCTGGGGGAAAGGGACCGATTTTAATCAGCCCCAGCATTTT. Full variable domain (remainder filled in from reference TRBV30 and TRBJ1-5): SQTIHQWPATLVQPVGSPLSLECTVEGTSNPNLYWYRQAAGRGLQLLFYSVGIGQISSEVPQNLSASRPQDRQFILSSKKLLLSDSGFYLCAWGKGTDFNQPQHFGDGTRLSIL.

The J gene is TRBJ1-4, the V gene TRBV19, with 7 bases lining up with TRBD1. The CDR3 is made up of 16 amino acids. V was clipped by 5 bases and J by 5 bases; unmatched bases: 11. The germline V gene has CDR1 LNHDA and CDR2 SQIVND (reference sequence). Here the CDR3 reads CASSPRQGRGNEKLFF. In nucleotides, the CDR3 is TGTGCCAGTAGTCCCCGACAGGGACGAGGGAATGAAAAACTGTTTTTT.

The chain carries TRBV9 and TRBJ2-1, with a weak D call TRBD2 (7 bases). The V end lost 3 bases, the J end lost 7 bases, and 17 bases lay between the germline ends. The germline V gene encodes CDR1 SGDLS and CDR2 YYNGEE. CDR3 length equals 15 residues. CDR3 protein: CASSEGGRERNEQFF. DNA of the CDR3: TGTGCCAGCAGCGAGGGGGGGAGGGAGAGAAATGAGCAGTTCTTC. Full variable domain (remainder filled in from reference TRBV9 and TRBJ2-1): DSGVTQTPKHLITATGQRVTLRCSPRSGDLSVYWYQQSLDQGLQFLIQYYNGEERAKGNILERFSAQQFPDLHSELNLSSLELGDSALYFCASSEGGRERNEQFFGPGTRLTVL.

This clone has more than one count but fewer than ten. The rearrangement links TRBV21-1 to TRBJ2-1; TRBD1 is taken as the D call from the table, unchecked against the DNA. TRBV21-1 is a pseudogene locus. CDR3 length: 16 residues. The CDR3 DNA sequence: TGTGCCAGCAGCAAAGATGGCAGGGGGCTCAACAATGAGCAGTTCTTC. As protein: CASSKDGRGLNNEQFF.

The rearrangement links TRBV28 to TRBJ2-1; D is ambiguous. V was trimmed by 2 bases and J by 3 bases, leaving 8 bases between them. In germline, CDR1 is MDHEN, CDR2 SYDVKM. This CDR3 contains 14 residues. Written as DNA, the CDR3 is TGTGCCAGCAGTTTACCACAGCTCTACAATGAGCAGTTCTTC. Residues: CASSLPQLYNEQFF.

The chain couples TRBV4-2 to TRBJ1-2; TRBD1 is a possible D gene (5 bases). Looked up from germline, CDR1 is LGHNA and CDR2 is YNFKEQ. V shed 0 bases and J shed 4 bases, with 12 bases lying between them. There are 15 residues in the CDR3. CDR3 protein: CASSQDEGASYGYTF. The CDR3 nucleotides are TGTGCCAGCAGCCAAGATGAAGGGGCGAGCTATGGCTACACCTTC.

This chain joins TRBV9 and TRBJ2-2; 10 bases match TRBD1. This CDR3 region has 16 residues. V lost 2 bases and J lost 0; bases outside the gene matches: 1. CDR1 and CDR2 from the germline V gene are SGDLS and YYNGEE. The CDR3 here is CASSVGQGTNTGELFF. The DNA of the CDR3 is TGTGCCAGCAGCGTGGGACAGGGGACGAACACCGGGGAGCTGTTTTTT.

The chain employs TRBV27 and TRBJ2-3; D is perhaps TRBD2 (5 bases). The CDR3 is 15 residues long. The germline V and J ends were trimmed by 5 bases and 3 bases, with 15 bases remaining between them. CDR1 MNHEY and CDR2 SMNVEV come from the germline V gene (reference sequence). The CDR3 is CASSRGQLYTDTQYF. The CDR3 nucleotides are TGTGCCAGCAGTCGCGGGCAGCTTTATACAGATACGCAGTATTTT.

This chain uses TRBV5-1 with TRBJ2-3; D not certain. The CDR3 extends over 15 amino acids. CDR1 SGHRS and CDR2 YFSETQ come from the germline V gene. V lost 1 base and J lost 3, with 12 bases in between. Here the CDR3 reads CASSLRRLETDTQYF. The CDR3 region has the DNA TGCGCCAGCAGCTTGCGCAGATTAGAAACAGATACGCAGTATTTT.

The rearrangement joins TRBV28 to TRBJ2-3; no firm D call. The CDR3 length is 14 residues. Germline V gene lookup returns CDR1 MDHEN and CDR2 SYDVKM. The V end lost 6 bases, the J end lost 6 bases, and 16 bases lay between the germline ends. The CDR3 DNA follows: TGTGCCAGCAGCGAAGCCGTGAACAGTGATACGCAGTATTTT. The encoded protein is CASSEAVNSDTQYF.

The genes are TRBV6-5 and TRBJ1-2; TRBD1 matches 9 bases. This CDR3 region has 15 residues. Germline V CDR1 and CDR2: MNHEY, SVGAGI. With V trimmed by 7 bases and J by 4 bases, 10 bases remained unmatched. In nucleotides, the CDR3 is TGTGCCAGCACCTCTCCAGGACAGGGGATCTATGGCTACACCTTC. It translates to CASTSPGQGIYGYTF.

There are a few counts of this clone. The chain is built from TRBV7-9 and TRBJ2-7; D is perhaps TRBD1 (6 bases). The CDR3 contains 13 residues. With 1 base removed from V and 7 bases from J, the gap between germline ends came to 11 bases. Germline V CDR1 and CDR2: SEHNR, FQNEAQ (reference sequence). For the CDR3, the DNA is TGTGCCAGCAGCTTAGGCACAGGGTTAGAGCAGTACTTC. Its protein is CASSLGTGLEQYF.

Only a few counts were recorded for this clone. The chain carries TRBV5-5 and TRBJ2-7; D is perhaps TRBD1 (6 bases). The CDR3 totals 15 residues. Germline CDR1 and CDR2: SGHKS and YYEKEE (reference sequence). V lost 4 bases to trimming and J lost 4 bases, with 18 bases between them. Written as DNA, the CDR3 is TGTGCCAGCAGCATCGGACCCGACCAGGGGTACGAGCAGTACTTC. Translated: CASSIGPDQGYEQYF.

This rearrangement joins TRBV4-3 to TRBJ2-6, with D unresolved. The CDR3 totals 18 residues. Germline V gene lookup returns CDR1 LGHNA and CDR2 YSLEER. V was trimmed by 1 base and J by 1 base, leaving 14 bases between them. The CDR3 DNA follows: TGCGCCAGCAGCCAAGTTTCCGGTACCCCGTCTGGGGCCAACGTCCTGACTTTC. Its translation: CASSQVSGTPSGANVLTF.

This chain links TRBV9 with TRBJ2-1, with TRBD2 matching over 12 bases. The CDR3 sequence is 15 residues long. The germline V gene has CDR1 SGDLS and CDR2 YYNGEE. With 4 bases clipped from V and 9 bases from J, the junction kept 8 bases outside the gene matches. CDR3 nucleotides: TGTGCCAGCAGCCCGCGGACTAGCGGGAACGGTGAGCAGTTCTTC. It codes for CASSPRTSGNGEQFF.

V usage is TRBV29-1 and J usage is TRBJ2-3; a possible D gene is TRBD2 (6 bases). The length of the CDR3 is 13 residues. The V gene's germline CDR1 is SQVTM and CDR2 ANQGSEA. V was cut by 7 bases and J by 5 bases, with 16 bases left in between. Here the CDR3 reads CSGAAGLLDTQYF. CDR3 nucleotide sequence: TGCAGCGGGGCCGCGGGGCTGTTAGATACGCAGTATTTT.